Below are 16 T cell receptor beta chains sequenced from a single sample in a study of shared clonotypes between healthy human individuals. Clones were sequenced by immunoSEQ multiplex PCR, and TCRdb holds only the in-frame ones, with some missing. Among 950,000 to 1,300,000 clones listed, approximately 70% were seen once. Sequenced sample: memory CD4+ T cells sorted from blood. Regarding subset: CD45RA-negative fraction. These receptors came from a man younger than 35 in good health.

This clone has more than one count but fewer than ten. This chain connects TRBV30 to TRBJ2-5, with 7 bases aligning to TRBD2. This CDR3 is built from 12 residues. Germline CDR1 reads GTSNPN; CDR2 reads SVGIG (reference sequence). After removal of 8 bases from V and 5 bases from J, the junction contained 8 bases not matched to a gene. In nucleotides, the CDR3 is TGTGCCGGACGAGCGGGGCGTGAGACCCAGTACTTC. Translating it yields CAGRAGRETQYF.

The chain is built from TRBV7-3 and TRBJ1-6; 8 bases map to TRBD1. V gave up 5 bases and J gave up 9 bases; unmatched junction bases: 6. CDR1 and CDR2 (germline): SGHTA, FQGTGA. The CDR3 has 14 amino acids. As DNA, the CDR3 is TGTGCCAGCAGCGCCGACAGGGGTATTTCACCCCTCCACTTT. Translating it yields CASSADRGISPLHF.

This clone was seen ten or more times. The J gene is TRBJ1-2, the V gene TRBV27; 7 nucleotides line up with TRBD1. This CDR3 region has 14 residues. Unmatched junction bases numbered 6, after V lost 3 bases and J lost 5 bases. From germline, CDR1 is MNHEY and CDR2 SMNVEV (reference sequence). The CDR3: CASSFSTGKYGYTF. The CDR3 region has the DNA TGTGCCAGCAGTTTTTCGACAGGGAAGTATGGCTACACCTTC.

About this clone: The same CDR3 can be traced to other DNA sequences in this sample. J is TRBJ2-3 and V is TRBV5-1; D not certain. This CDR3 comprises 14 residues. Germline V gives CDR1 SGHRS, CDR2 YFSETQ. V was clipped by 0 bases and J by 3 bases, with 8 bases between them. CDR3: CASSLGTRTDTQYF. CDR3 bases: TGCGCCAGCAGCTTGGGGACCCGGACAGATACGCAGTATTTT.

The chain joins TRBV11-2 to TRBJ2-5, with D maybe TRBD1 (6 bases). In germline, CDR1 is SGHAT, CDR2 FQNNGV. The CDR3 length is 14 residues. Trimming left V 7 bases short and J 6 bases short, with 18 bases between. The CDR3 sequence is CASTRETGTQTQYF. CDR3 sequence (DNA): TGTGCCAGCACCAGAGAGACAGGTACCCAGACCCAGTACTTC.

The rearrangement uses TRBV12-5 and TRBJ2-3; TRBD2 matches at 7 bases. The CDR3 spans 18 residues. Germline V gene sequence: CDR1 LGHNT, CDR2 FRNRAP. The V and J ends lost 1 base and 3 bases, in that order; junction bases with no gene match: 13. The CDR3 nucleotides are TGTGCTAGTGGTTTGGGAAAGTACGGGACTACAATTACAGATACGCAGTATTTT. It is translated as CASGLGKYGTTITDTQYF.

This chain's CDR3 is CASSLEGGQETQYF. CDR3 nucleotide sequence: TGTGCCAGCAGCTTAGAGGGGGGCCAAGAGACCCAGTACTTC. The V and J genes are TRBV7-2 and TRBJ2-5; D is perhaps TRBD1 or TRBD2 (6 bases each). V lost 1 base to trimming and J lost 1 base, with 7 bases between them. CDR3 size: 14 residues. Looked up from germline, CDR1 is SGHTA and CDR2 is FQGNSA.

The chain employs TRBV5-6 and TRBJ2-7; D assignment may be TRBD1 or TRBD2 (5 bases each). Trimming pared 4 bases from V and 2 bases from J, leaving 10 bases between. Looked up from germline, CDR1 is SGHDT and CDR2 is YYEEEE. The CDR3 spans 13 residues. CDR3 in DNA: TGTGCCAGCAGCCGGGACCGAGCCTACGAGCAGTACTTC. This gives the protein CASSRDRAYEQYF.

The sample holds one count of this clone. The chain joins TRBV7-2 to TRBJ2-5; maybe TRBD2 (7 bases). Deletions cut 6 bases from V and 7 bases from J, with 15 bases between. Germline values: CDR1 SGHTA, CDR2 FQGNSA. The CDR3 covers 13 residues. The CDR3 DNA reads as TGTGCCAGCAGTCTTACTCGGGGGGCGACCCAGTACTTC. As protein: CASSLTRGATQYF.

J is TRBJ2-1 and V is TRBV6-6; the D is unclear. The CDR3 totals 10 residues. Trimming removed 2 bases from V and 13 bases from J, with 6 bases in between. Germline CDR1 is MNHNY and CDR2 is SVGAGI (reference sequence). This CDR3 reads CASSYPLQFF. The CDR3 DNA reads TGTGCCAGCAGTTACCCGCTCCAGTTCTTC.

A single count supports this clone. The chain links TRBV28 to TRBJ2-5; the match to TRBD1 covers 9 bases. The CDR3 is made up of 15 amino acids. V dropped 7 bases and J dropped 6; count of bases not matched to a gene: 12. From germline, CDR1 is MDHEN and CDR2 SYDVKM. The CDR3 is CASTWGTGGVKTQYF. The CDR3 coding sequence is TGTGCCAGCACCTGGGGAACAGGGGGCGTGAAGACCCAGTACTTC. The full variable domain, its missing parts supplied by reference TRBV28 and TRBJ2-5, is DVKVTQSSRYLVKRTGEKVFLECVQDMDHENMFWYRQDPGLGLRLIYFSYDVKMKEKGDIPEGYSVSREKKERFSLILESASTNQTSMYLCASTWGTGGVKTQYFGPGTRLLVL.

Comment on this clone: One end of the junction fails to match germline, which may point to a read error. J is TRBJ2-1 and V is TRBV4-1; TRBD2 matches 15 bases. The CDR3 extends over 19 amino acids. CDR1 and CDR2 (germline): MGHRA, YSYEKL. In DNA, the CDR3 is TGCGCCAGCAGCAAAGAGGGACTAGCGGGGGGATTCCCCTACAATGAGCAGTTCTTC. Residues: CASSKEGLAGGFPYNEQFF.

The chain links TRBV6-5 to TRBJ2-7; D tentatively fits TRBD1 or TRBD2 (5 bases each). Deletions cut 0 bases from V and 2 bases from J, with 14 bases between. CDR3 length equals 16 residues. Germline V CDR1 and CDR2: MNHEY, SVGAGI. CDR3 bases: TGTGCCAGCAGTTACTCGAATGGGGGAATGGCCTACGAGCAGTACTTC. Protein product: CASSYSNGGMAYEQYF.

This clone was counted once. This rearrangement joins TRBV2 to TRBJ2-3; 14 nucleotides agree with TRBD2. J lost 4 bases, V lost 6 bases, and 6 bases had no gene match. CDR1 and CDR2 from the germline V gene are SNHLY and FYNNEI. The CDR3 is 16 residues long. The CDR3 is CASSLGTSGRSDTQYF. In nucleotides, the CDR3 is TGTGCCAGCAGCCTAGGGACTAGCGGGAGATCAGATACGCAGTATTTT. Supplemented by reference TRBV2 and TRBJ2-3, the full variable domain reads EPEVTQTPSHQVTQMGQEVILRCVPISNHLYFYWYRQILGQKVEFLVSFYNNEISEKSEIFDDQFSVERPDGSNFTLKIRSTKLEDSAMYFCASSLGTSGRSDTQYFGPGTRLTVL.

This clone was detected only once. The V gene is TRBV27, the J gene TRBJ1-1; possible D gene TRBD1, 5 bases. The V gene lost 6 bases and the J gene lost 4 bases, with 15 bases spanning the gap. The CDR3 is 14 residues long. Looked up from germline, CDR1 is MNHEY and CDR2 is SMNVEV (reference sequence). DNA for the CDR3: TGTGCCAGCAGCTCCCCGGGGGGGGGCACTGAAGCTTTCTTT. As protein: CASSSPGGGTEAFF.

This clone was found a few times. V and J are TRBV5-1 and TRBJ2-2; 10 nucleotides match TRBD2. Germline V gene sequence: CDR1 SGHRS, CDR2 YFSETQ. The CDR3 contains 15 residues. Trimming at V came to 5 bases and at J to 6 bases, leaving 7 bases not matched to a gene. CDR3 residues: CASRVASGSSGELFF. The CDR3 DNA sequence: TGCGCCAGCAGGGTGGCTAGCGGGAGCTCCGGGGAGCTGTTTTTT.